Below are 12 T cell receptor beta chains sequenced from a single sample in a study of vaccination and CD4 T cells after COVID-19. The treatment: roughly 10-day PBMC culture with coronavirus spike peptide pools or control peptides (ViraFEST assay). Sequence data for DNA of cultured CD4+ T cells were generated by the Oncomine TCR Beta short-read assay. Each CDR3 protein gets one entry after TCRdb re-called the PCR reads with MiXCR. The table lists several thousand distinct CDR3 sequences, roughly 35% of them singletons. These receptors lack a known antigen. Material for sequencing was cultured CD4+ T cells from blood. The origin of the receptors is a human donor with COVID-19.

This chain joins TRBV9 and TRBJ2-2; D is possibly TRBD2 (5 bases). The CDR3 consists of 16 residues. Germline V CDR1 and CDR2: SGDLS, YYNGEE. The germline V and J ends were trimmed by 0 bases and 1 base, with 10 bases remaining between them. CDR3 amino acids: CASSVAAGMNTGELFF. CDR3 DNA: TGTGCCAGCAGCGTAGCTGCCGGGATGAACACCGGGGAGCTGTTTTTT.

The rearrangement joins TRBV6-1 to TRBJ2-7; TRBD2 matches at 8 bases. With V trimmed by 7 bases and J by 3 bases, 8 bases remained unmatched. The CDR3 sequence is 14 residues long. Germline CDR1 is MNHNS and CDR2 is SASEGT. CDR3: CASTQRGSNYEQYF. Here the CDR3 DNA reads TGTGCCAGCACCCAGCGGGGGTCTAACTACGAGCAGTACTTC.

V and J are TRBV7-2 and TRBJ2-1; the match to TRBD2 covers 14 bases. Germline V gives CDR1 SGHTA, CDR2 FQGNSA. V lost 5 bases, J lost 5 bases, and 5 bases stayed unmatched. The CDR3 is 16 residues long. This CDR3 reads CASSPGLAGGNNEQFF. For the CDR3, the DNA is TGTGCCAGCAGCCCAGGACTAGCGGGGGGCAACAATGAGCAGTTCTTC.

This clonotype came up a few times. V and J are TRBV2 and TRBJ1-1, with 10 bases aligning to TRBD1. Germline V gene data show CDR1 as SNHLY and CDR2 as FYNNEI. The J segment lost 5 bases and the V segment lost 3 bases, leaving 9 bases of the junction unmatched. The CDR3 has 16 amino acids. CDR3 DNA: TGTGCCAGCAGTGACGGGGACAGGGGACGAGGTACTGAAGCTTTCTTT. It is translated as CASSDGDRGRGTEAFF.

This clonotype was seen more than once but under ten times. The CDR3, as DNA: TGTGCCAGCAGCTTAGAAGGCCTGAACACTGAAGCTTTCTTT. Translating gives CASSLEGLNTEAFF. The V call is TRBV7-9, the J call TRBJ1-1; D gene unclear. In germline, CDR1 is SEHNR, CDR2 FQNEAQ (reference sequence). This CDR3 region has 14 residues. V dropped 1 base and J dropped 0 bases, with 6 bases sitting between them.

The rearrangement uses TRBV4-2 and TRBJ1-5, with a weak D call TRBD1 (5 bases). The CDR3 extends over 15 amino acids. Looked up from germline, CDR1 is LGHNA and CDR2 is YNFKEQ. V lost 4 bases, J lost 7 bases, and 17 bases lay in between. CDR3 bases: TGTGCCAGCAGCCTGGGGGGTGAGGCCGGCCAGCCCCAGCATTTT. Protein product: CASSLGGEAGQPQHF.

A few counts support this clonotype. The chain links TRBV20-1 to TRBJ2-5, with TRBD2 matching over 7 bases. With V trimmed by 5 bases and J by 1 base, 4 bases remained unmatched. This CDR3 has 13 residues. CDR1 and CDR2 (germline): DFQATT, SNEGSKA (reference sequence). CDR3 sequence reads: CSAPGGSQETQYF. The CDR3 DNA sequence: TGCAGTGCTCCGGGGGGTTCCCAAGAGACCCAGTACTTC.

This clonotype occurred a few times. V is TRBV6-4 and J is TRBJ1-1; D is uncertain. CDR3 length equals 14 residues. V lost 7 bases and J lost 1, with 13 bases in between. Germline V CDR1 and CDR2: MRHNA, SNTAGT. In DNA form, the CDR3 reads TGTGCCAGCACGCTATCCCCCGGGAACACTGAAGCTTTCTTT. As protein: CASTLSPGNTEAFF.

This clonotype has just a few counts. The rearrangement uses TRBV20-1 and TRBJ1-3; D is ambiguous. Germline values: CDR1 DFQATT, CDR2 SNEGSKA (reference sequence). Trimming removed 0 bases from V and 4 bases from J, with 10 bases in between. The CDR3 length is 14 residues. CDR3 residues: CSARDSGEGNTIYF. Written as DNA, the CDR3 is TGCAGTGCTAGAGATTCCGGGGAGGGAAACACCATATATTTT.

In DNA form, the CDR3 reads TGTGCCAGCAGCCGCTCGGAGACCCAGTACTTC. This gives the protein CASSRSETQYF. V and J are TRBV28 and TRBJ2-5; no firm D call. This CDR3 spans 11 amino acids. Germline CDR1 reads MDHEN; CDR2 reads SYDVKM. With 6 bases removed from V and 5 bases from J, the gap between germline ends came to 7 bases.

The chain recombines TRBV6-5 with TRBJ2-7; 8 nucleotides match TRBD1. Trimming cost V 1 base and J 3 bases; bases outside gene matches: 5. CDR1 is MNHEY and CDR2 is SVGAGI in the germline V gene. CDR3 length: 15 amino acids. CDR3 coding DNA: TGTGCCAGCAGTTACTTAGACAGGGGAGGCTACGAGCAGTACTTC. Translating gives CASSYLDRGGYEQYF.

V gene TRBV4-1 combines with J gene TRBJ1-5; no clear D gene. Germline loops: CDR1 MGHRA, CDR2 YSYEKL. CDR3 length: 15 amino acids. V shed 0 bases and J shed 3 bases, with 9 bases lying between them. The DNA for the CDR3 is TGCGCCAGCAGCCAAGAGGAACGAAACAATCAGCCCCAGCATTTT. Its translation: CASSQEERNNQPQHF.